Below, 15 T cell receptor beta chains from the same sample are listed, as sequenced in a study of cytomegalovirus exposure and HLA in healthy donors. Primers: 60 Vbeta forward and 13 Jbeta reverse. The protocol was immunoSEQ multiplex PCR, while the TCRdb copy is restricted to in-frame clones and leaves out a portion. Of fewer than 150,000 clones detected, 60% to 80% appear once; the ten largest clones hold about 5%. Sample: PBMCs. These TCRs come from a woman aged 30 to 39 in good health and CMV-seropositive.

CDR3 coding DNA: TGTGCCAGCAGCCCCCCATCAGGCGGGGGAGGTGAGCAGTACTTC. This codes for CASSPPSGGGGEQYF. This chain connects TRBV9 to TRBJ2-7, with TRBD2 matching 7 bases. The CDR3 is made up of 15 amino acids. The junction had 14 bases not matched to a gene; V was cut back by 4 bases and J by 7 bases. Germline loops: CDR1 SGDLS, CDR2 YYNGEE.

The V call is TRBV19, the J call TRBJ2-4; TRBD1 is a possible D gene (6 bases). Trimming shortened V by 7 bases and J by 10 bases, and 14 bases separated the two germline ends. This CDR3 has 12 amino acids. Germline V gene lookup returns CDR1 LNHDA and CDR2 SQIVND (reference sequence). This CDR3 reads CASTLTGNIQYF. The CDR3 nucleotides read TGTGCCAGTACTTTGACAGGAAATATTCAGTACTTC.

J is TRBJ2-7 and V is TRBV19; 9 bases line up with TRBD1. V dropped 5 bases and J dropped 4; count of bases not matched to a gene: 6. The CDR3 runs 14 residues. The V gene's germline CDR1 is LNHDA and CDR2 SQIVND (reference sequence). The chain's CDR3 is CASSAWTGAYEQYF. The CDR3 DNA sequence: TGTGCCAGTAGTGCGTGGACAGGGGCTTACGAGCAGTACTTC.

The J gene is TRBJ2-5, the V gene TRBV10-3; 8 nucleotides line up with TRBD1. The CDR3 sequence is 14 residues long. V dropped 5 bases and J dropped 4; count of bases not matched to a gene: 6. The germline V gene encodes CDR1 ENHRY and CDR2 SYGVKD. This CDR3 is CAISLDRATETQYF. In nucleotides, the CDR3 is TGTGCCATCAGTTTGGACAGGGCCACAGAGACCCAGTACTTC.

This clone was detected only once. The chain employs TRBV4-1 and TRBJ2-2, with a tentative D call TRBD1 (6 bases). V was shortened by 0 bases and J by 6 bases, with 11 bases between the two germline ends. The CDR3 is made up of 15 amino acids. Germline V gene data show CDR1 as MGHRA and CDR2 as YSYEKL. In DNA, the CDR3 is TGCGCCAGCAGCCAAGAGGGGGCGCTTCCCGGGGAGCTGTTTTTT. Amino acids: CASSQEGALPGELFF.

This rearrangement joins TRBV5-1 to TRBJ2-7, with 14 bases that match TRBD2. The V segment lost 3 bases and the J segment 6 bases; nucleotides outside the gene matches: 8. The CDR3 consists of 16 residues. Germline CDR1 reads SGHRS; CDR2 reads YFSETQ. The CDR3 loop is CASSSKTGLAGVEQYF. In DNA, the CDR3 is TGCGCCAGCAGCTCCAAAACGGGACTAGCGGGAGTCGAGCAGTACTTC.

The V call is TRBV5-4, the J call TRBJ2-3; TRBD2 might be the D (6 bases). V shed 0 bases and J shed 2 bases, with 10 bases lying between them. Germline loops: CDR1 SGHNT, CDR2 YYREEE (reference sequence). CDR3 length: 15 residues. Here the CDR3 reads CASSLGSGLTDTQYF. CDR3 in DNA: TGTGCCAGCAGCTTGGGTAGCGGCCTCACAGATACGCAGTATTTT.

J is TRBJ1-6 and V is TRBV27, with 11 positions matching TRBD1. The CDR3 loop spans 21 amino acids. V shed 6 bases, J shed 7 bases, and the junction held 23 bases outside the gene matches. The germline CDR1 and CDR2 sequences are MNHEY and SMNVEV (reference sequence). CDR3 DNA sequence: TGTGCCAGCAGCCGCGACTCCATCCGGGACAGGGGGTTTCGTGGGAATTCACCCCTCCACTTT. The encoded protein is CASSRDSIRDRGFRGNSPLHF.

The chain combines TRBV15 with TRBJ1-5; D remains ambiguous. From germline, CDR1 is LNHNV and CDR2 YYDKDF (reference sequence). Trimming stripped 3 bases from V and 7 bases from J, with 16 bases between. CDR3 length equals 15 residues. The CDR3 DNA sequence: TGTGCCACCAGCAGGACGGAGGGTTGGGAGCAGCCCCAGCATTTT. Translated, it gives CATSRTEGWEQPQHF.

This chain joins TRBV29-1 and TRBJ1-1, with 7 bases lining up with TRBD1. The CDR3 spans 13 residues. V lost 4 bases and J lost 8; bases outside the gene matches: 10. Germline loops: CDR1 SQVTM, CDR2 ANQGSEA. This CDR3 reads CSVVFSLTGEAFF. Written as DNA, the CDR3 is TGCAGCGTTGTATTTTCCTTGACAGGGGAAGCTTTCTTT.

The gene calls are TRBV12-5 and TRBJ2-7, with 8 bases aligning to TRBD2. The CDR3 has 18 residues. The V segment lost 1 base and the J segment 0 bases; nucleotides outside the gene matches: 11. CDR1 and CDR2 from the germline V gene are LGHNT and FRNRAP. The CDR3 sequence: CASGLAPKSSGPSYEQYF. The CDR3 DNA is TGTGCTAGTGGTTTGGCACCCAAATCTAGCGGGCCCTCCTACGAGCAGTACTTC.

Concerning this clone: At one boundary the junction diverges from the germline segment, which might be a read error. This chain connects TRBV7-9 to TRBJ2-7; TRBD2 matches at 10 bases. The CDR3 is 12 amino acids. Germline V CDR1 and CDR2: SEHNR, FQNEAQ (reference sequence). This CDR3 reads CSSGGGIDEQYF. Written as DNA, the CDR3 is TGTTCCAGCGGGGGGGGGATCGACGAGCAGTACTTC.

This CDR3 is CASSLDLEADTQYF. The CDR3 DNA reads TGTGCCAGCAGCTTAGATCTGGAGGCGGATACGCAGTATTTT. V and J are TRBV11-3 and TRBJ2-3; TRBD2 might be the D (5 bases). The CDR3 is 14 residues long. Looked up from germline, CDR1 is SGHNT and CDR2 is YENEEA. V lost 0 bases to trimming and J lost 6 bases, with 10 bases between them.

This clone appeared a few times. The CDR3 here is CASSESPGSGANVLTF. Written as DNA, the CDR3 is TGTGCCAGCAGTGAAAGTCCAGGTTCTGGGGCCAACGTCCTGACTTTC. The V and J genes are TRBV6-4 and TRBJ2-6; no firm D call. V lost 3 bases to trimming and J lost 1 base, with 10 bases between them. Germline values: CDR1 MRHNA, CDR2 SNTAGT. The CDR3 length is 16 residues.

The V gene is TRBV13, the J gene TRBJ2-3; D is perhaps TRBD2 (7 bases). Trimming took 8 bases from V and 6 from J, leaving 15 bases between them. The CDR3 contains 13 residues. Germline-derived CDR1 and CDR2 are PRHDT and FYEKMQ (reference sequence). The chain's CDR3 is CASALRGGDTQYF. In DNA, the CDR3 is TGTGCCAGCGCCCTTCGCGGGGGCGATACGCAGTATTTT.